By frequency in the sample, the clone carrying this T cell receptor (beta chain) is hyperexpanded (1% or more). Its antigen is not identified. The data derive from a study of CD8 T cells in ankylosing spondylitis. Study-level points and caveats: Ankylosing spondylitis blood appeared to be characterized by a TCR beta motif of eight highly homologous variants.

Preparation of TCR beta libraries was done by quantitative 5'-RACE with molecular barcodes. TCRdb recomputed calls from the 5' RACE reads with MiXCR, one row per CDR3 protein. Here the sample spans tens of thousands of distinct CDR3 sequences, about 8.3% being singletons. This sequence originates from a male donor with ankylosing spondylitis. What was sequenced was blood, either unsorted or a sorted T cell fraction (not recorded which).

In nucleotides, the CDR3 is TGTGCCATCAATACTAGCGGGAGACAAGAGACCCAGTACTTC. Encoded protein: CAINTSGRQETQYF. V is TRBV10-3 and J is TRBJ2-5, with 11 bases lining up with TRBD2. This CDR3 spans 14 amino acids. The ends lost 7 bases at V and 2 bases at J; junction bases unmatched: 3. Germline V lookup: CDR1 ENHRY, CDR2 SYGVKD.